Each of the 32 T cell receptor beta chains below was sequenced from the same sample in a study of human T cells and chemical hapten exposure (dated by TCRdb to about 2021). Library prep was done by RACE. The instrument given in TCRdb is NextSeq 500. TCRdb trimmed public reads at Q25 via fastp, called clones via MiXCR and kept in-frame beta chains. Rows with one shared CDR3 protein collapse into an entry with the most common genes and DNA. The sample table contains about 61,000 distinct CDR3 sequences; only one count was recorded for about 7% of them. The biggest ten clones account for approximately 1.6% of the sample. The time point tag for this specimen amounts to: pre-sensitization, week 0. Read against the paper, the sample's treatment or condition label means: therapeutic diphenylcyclopropenone sensitization with weekly scalp DPC. The sample was whole blood, taken in connection with sensitization to the hapten diphenylcyclopropenone (DPC). The receptors were sampled from a young woman with alopecia areata. Some clones in this sample may be carry-over from other donors' samples.

This clonotype was counted at least ten times. J is TRBJ1-6 and V is TRBV5-1; D is perhaps TRBD1 (5 bases). The CDR3 sequence is 18 residues long. V was cut by 2 bases and J by 3 bases, with 18 bases left in between. The germline V gene encodes CDR1 SGHRS and CDR2 YFSETQ. CDR3 sequence: CASSLSGTGAIYNSPLHF. The CDR3 bases are TGCGCCAGCAGCTTATCGGGAACAGGTGCCATCTATAATTCACCCCTCCACTTT. Using reference TRBV5-1 and TRBJ1-6 for the parts outside the CDR3, the full variable domain is KAGVTQTPRYLIKTRGQQVTLSCSPISGHRSVSWYQQTPGQGLQFLFEYFSETQRNKGNFPGRFSGRQFSNSRSEMNVSTLELGDSALYLCASSLSGTGAIYNSPLHFGNGTRLTVT.

In this sample, this clonotype turned up many times. The chain couples TRBV7-8 to TRBJ2-2, with 10 positions matching TRBD1. The CDR3 loop spans 17 amino acids. Trimming at V came to 5 bases and at J to 1 base, leaving 7 bases not matched to a gene. Looked up from germline, CDR1 is SGHVS and CDR2 is FQNEAQ. The CDR3 sequence is CASSQRQGAGNTGELFF. CDR3 DNA: TGTGCCAGCAGCCAAAGACAGGGGGCCGGGAACACCGGGGAGCTGTTTTTT.

The sample holds many counts of this clonotype. The chain joins TRBV20-1 to TRBJ1-1; D call uncertain. This CDR3 spans 12 amino acids. V was clipped by 0 bases and J by 6 bases, with 8 bases between them. Germline CDR1 is DFQATT and CDR2 is SNEGSKA (reference sequence). As DNA, the CDR3 is TGCAGTGCTAGAGAAGGGAAGGCTGAAGCTTTCTTT. This translates into CSAREGKAEAFF.

The chain joins TRBV3-1 to TRBJ1-2, with 8 bases aligning to TRBD1. Germline CDR1 LGHDT, CDR2 YNNKEL (reference sequence). V shed 1 base and J 10 bases; nucleotides not matched to a gene: 5. The CDR3 contains 13 residues. CDR3 protein: CASSQGGQGVYTF. The CDR3 nucleotides are TGTGCCAGCAGCCAAGGAGGACAGGGAGTCTACACCTTC.

This clonotype was counted many times. The V call is TRBV10-3, the J call TRBJ2-3; D remains unclear. The V end lost 11 bases, the J end lost 5 bases, and 11 bases lay between the germline ends. The CDR3 extends over 11 amino acids. Germline V gives CDR1 ENHRY, CDR2 SYGVKD. The CDR3 nucleotides read TGTGCCTCAACGAGTGGAGATACGCAGTATTTT. This translates into CASTSGDTQYF.

At least ten counts were recorded for this clonotype. The V call is TRBV9, the J call TRBJ2-1, with 10 bases identical to TRBD2. Trimming cost V 0 bases and J 8 bases; bases outside gene matches: 11. Germline values: CDR1 SGDLS, CDR2 YYNGEE. The CDR3 is 17 residues long. In DNA form, the CDR3 reads TGTGCCAGCAGCGTAGAGCGGGGGGGCCGCAGGTTTGATGAGCAGTTCTTC. This gives the protein CASSVERGGRRFDEQFF.

This clonotype was seen repeatedly, ten times or more. The rearrangement uses TRBV7-3 and TRBJ2-5, with TRBD2 matching over 7 bases. Germline CDR1 is SGHTA and CDR2 is FQGTGA. The V and J ends lost 2 bases and 4 bases, in that order; junction bases with no gene match: 7. This CDR3 region has 15 residues. CDR3 protein: CASSLLAGEGETQYF. In DNA form, the CDR3 reads TGTGCCAGCAGCTTATTGGCGGGGGAAGGAGAGACCCAGTACTTC.

In this sample, this clonotype turned up many times. The chain employs TRBV7-8 and TRBJ1-4, with D perhaps TRBD1 (5 bases). Germline V CDR1 and CDR2: SGHVS, FQNEAQ. The CDR3 loop spans 14 amino acids. V was trimmed by 1 base and J by 7 bases, leaving 10 bases between them. The chain's CDR3 is CASSLGGKVEKLFF. The CDR3 DNA reads as TGTGCCAGCAGCTTAGGGGGGAAGGTTGAAAAACTGTTTTTT.

This clonotype was counted many times. The rearrangement links TRBV20-1 to TRBJ1-5; the D gene is possibly TRBD1 (5 bases). This CDR3 has 17 amino acids. Germline values: CDR1 DFQATT, CDR2 SNEGSKA (reference sequence). V lost 1 base and J 0 bases, leaving 16 bases between the germline ends. CDR3 nucleotide sequence: TGCAGTGCTAGAGGTCATGCAGGGCGAGATAGCAATCAGCCCCAGCATTTT. Translation gives CSARGHAGRDSNQPQHF.

V is TRBV7-2 and J is TRBJ2-5; possible D gene TRBD1, 6 bases. Germline CDR1 is SGHTA and CDR2 is FQGNSA. This CDR3 contains 14 residues. V lost 1 base and J 6 bases, leaving 12 bases between the germline ends. The CDR3, as DNA: TGTGCCAGCAGCTTAGACAGGGCAGGACAGACCCAGTACTTC. Encoded protein: CASSLDRAGQTQYF.

This clonotype showed up many times. This chain joins TRBV11-2 and TRBJ2-3; no definite D call. Germline CDR1 SGHAT, CDR2 FQNNGV. Between the trimmed V and J ends, which lost 3 bases and 2 bases, there was a span of 15 bases. The CDR3 totals 16 residues. The CDR3 DNA reads as TGTGCCAGCAGCTTGCGGTCCCTCGGGTTCACAGATACGCAGTATTTT. This gives the protein CASSLRSLGFTDTQYF.

There are many counts of this clonotype. The chain is built from TRBV30 and TRBJ2-3; tentatively, D is TRBD1 or TRBD2 (5 bases each). The V end was cut by 5 bases, the J end by 6 bases, with 12 bases between. Germline CDR1 GTSNPN, CDR2 SVGIG (reference sequence). This CDR3 comprises 12 residues. This chain's CDR3 is CAWWPEGDTQYF. CDR3 sequence (DNA): TGTGCCTGGTGGCCCGAGGGGGATACGCAGTATTTT.

At least ten counts were recorded for this clonotype. V and J are TRBV16 and TRBJ1-1; 7 bases are shared with TRBD1. Germline-derived CDR1 and CDR2 are KGHSY and FQNENV. CDR3 length: 13 amino acids. V dropped 5 bases and J dropped 4; count of bases not matched to a gene: 4. The CDR3, as DNA: TGTGCCAGCAGCACAGGGGTACTCACTGAAGCTTTCTTT. This gives the protein CASSTGVLTEAFF. The whole variable domain, remainder taken from reference TRBV16 and TRBJ1-1, is GEEVAQTPKHLVRGEGQKAKLYCAPIKGHSYVFWYQQVLKNEFKFLISFQNENVFDETGMPKERFSAKCLPNSPCSLEIQATKLEDSAVYFCASSTGVLTEAFFGQGTRLTVV.

At least ten counts were recorded for this clonotype. The J gene is TRBJ1-2, the V gene TRBV5-1; D perhaps matches TRBD1 (6 bases). V was trimmed by 0 bases and J by 4 bases, leaving 13 bases between them. The germline V gene has CDR1 SGHRS and CDR2 YFSETQ. The length of the CDR3 is 15 residues. This CDR3 is CASSLGLTGSYGYTF. CDR3 coding DNA: TGCGCCAGCAGCTTGGGCCTTACAGGGAGCTATGGCTACACCTTC.

Comments on this clonotype: A much bigger clone sits one base away, suggesting this may be a read error. This chain uses TRBV7-9 with TRBJ1-4, with unresolved D. Germline CDR1 SEHNR, CDR2 FQNEAQ (reference sequence). The length of the CDR3 is 15 residues. This CDR3 reads CVSSSRKRTNEKLFF. The DNA of the CDR3 is TGTGTCAGCAGCTCTAGAAAGAGAACTAATGAAAAACTGTTTTTT.

Only a few counts were recorded for this clonotype. The J gene is TRBJ2-1, the V gene TRBV12-3 or TRBV12-4; D gene unclear. The CDR3 contains 12 residues. Trimming left V 3 bases short and J 4 bases short, with 4 bases between. CDR3 bases: TGTGCCAGCAGTTTCCCATACAATGAGCAGTTCTTC. Protein product: CASSFPYNEQFF.

Ten or more counts support this clonotype. The rearrangement joins TRBV19 to TRBJ1-1; the D is unclear. In germline, CDR1 is LNHDA, CDR2 SQIVND (reference sequence). CDR3 length: 13 amino acids. V was trimmed by 6 bases and J by 10 bases, leaving 18 bases between them. CDR3 bases: TGTGCCAGTAGCCCCACCATCGCGGGCGTAGCTTTCTTT. Translating gives CASSPTIAGVAFF. The full variable domain, rest sourced from reference TRBV19 and TRBJ1-1, is DGGITQSPKYLFRKEGQNVTLSCEQNLNHDAMYWYRQDPGQGLRLIYYSQIVNDFQKGDIAEGYSVSREKKESFPLTVTSAQKNPTAFYLCASSPTIAGVAFFGQGTRLTVV.

J is TRBJ1-5 and V is TRBV6-1; D may be TRBD1 (5 bases). The CDR3 runs to 14 residues. The germline gives CDR1 MNHNS, CDR2 SASEGT. Trimming cost V 7 bases and J 4 bases, with 14 bases left between them. The CDR3 nucleotides are TGTGCCAGCATGTGGGGGGTAGGAAATCAGCCCCAGCATTTT. The encoded protein is CASMWGVGNQPQHF.

The chain has TRBV2 and TRBJ1-1; D might be TRBD1 (6 bases). CDR3 length equals 13 residues. The germline CDR1 and CDR2 sequences are SNHLY and FYNNEI. The V gene lost 8 bases and the J gene lost 1 base, with 11 bases spanning the gap. This chain's CDR3 is CASRGQRNTEAFF. The CDR3 DNA sequence: TGTGCCAGCCGAGGACAGAGGAACACTGAAGCTTTCTTT.

This clonotype came up many times. The chain joins TRBV3-1 to TRBJ2-3, with 13 positions matching TRBD2. This CDR3 region has 16 residues. Germline V lookup: CDR1 LGHDT, CDR2 YNNKEL (reference sequence). J was trimmed by 3 bases and V by 3 bases; bases with no gene match: 3. CDR3 protein: CASSHRTSGGTDTQYF. The CDR3, as DNA: TGTGCCAGCAGCCATCGGACTAGCGGGGGTACAGATACGCAGTATTTT.

This clonotype came up many times. The V call is TRBV19, the J call TRBJ2-5, with D unclear. The CDR3 runs to 13 residues. V was pared by 5 bases and J by 1 base, with 8 bases between. CDR1 and CDR2 (germline): LNHDA, SQIVND (reference sequence). CDR3 DNA sequence: TGTGCCAGTAGTTTGTTCAGCCAAGAGACCCAGTACTTC. Translated: CASSLFSQETQYF.

The V call is TRBV11-2, the J call TRBJ1-1; D not resolved. The CDR3 runs 14 residues. The V gene's germline CDR1 is SGHAT and CDR2 FQNNGV. V lost 1 base, J lost 4 bases, and 10 bases lay in between. DNA for the CDR3: TGTGCCAGCAGCTTAGTAAGGCAGTCCACTGAAGCTTTCTTT. Its protein product is CASSLVRQSTEAFF.

This clonotype has a handful of counts. The gene calls are TRBV2 and TRBJ1-2, with TRBD1 matching over 7 bases. This CDR3 region has 15 residues. Trimming took 0 bases from V and 7 from J; bases not matched to a gene: 8. Germline CDR1 and CDR2: SNHLY and FYNNEI. CDR3 DNA: TGTGCCAGCAGTGAAGCGCTCGGAGACAGGGTTGGCTACACCTTC. The encoded protein is CASSEALGDRVGYTF.

The sample holds a few counts of this clonotype. The CDR3: CASSEVSGAVYEQYF. The DNA for the CDR3 is TGTGCCAGCAGTGAGGTCAGCGGGGCGGTCTACGAGCAGTACTTC. The chain carries TRBV2 and TRBJ2-7; 7 positions match TRBD2. CDR1 is SNHLY, CDR2 FYNNEI, per germline. The CDR3 length is 15 residues. The J segment lost 3 bases and the V segment lost 3 bases, leaving 8 bases of the junction unmatched.

This clonotype turned up a few times. The chain uses TRBV18 and TRBJ1-4; possible D gene TRBD1, 5 bases. The CDR3 length is 16 residues. V dropped 1 base and J dropped 0 bases, with 9 bases sitting between them. The germline gives CDR1 KGHSH, CDR2 LQKENI. As DNA, the CDR3 is TGTGCCAGCTCACCACGCACAGGTGCAACTAATGAAAAACTGTTTTTT. Its translation is CASSPRTGATNEKLFF. Looking up the rest from reference TRBV18 and TRBJ1-4 gives the full variable domain: NAGVMQNPRHLVRRRGQEARLRCSPMKGHSHVYWYRQLPEEGLKFMVYLQKENIIDESGMPKERFSAEFPKEGPSILRIQQVVRGDSAAYFCASSPRTGATNEKLFFGSGTQLSVL.

This clonotype has at least ten counts. The chain is built from TRBV5-1 and TRBJ2-1, with 9 bases lining up with TRBD2. Germline trimming cut 5 bases from V and 10 bases from J; bases unmatched to any gene: 7. Germline V gene lookup returns CDR1 SGHRS and CDR2 YFSETQ. The CDR3 extends over 13 amino acids. The CDR3 nucleotides read TGCGCCAGCAGAGTAGCGGGGGCTGGGGAGCAGTTCTTC. It encodes CASRVAGAGEQFF.

This clonotype was observed many times. V gene TRBV9 combines with J gene TRBJ1-5; the match to TRBD1 covers 9 bases. Germline V CDR1 and CDR2: SGDLS, YYNGEE. After removal of 2 bases from V and 5 bases from J, the junction contained 5 bases not matched to a gene. The CDR3 runs 15 residues. The CDR3, as DNA: TGTGCCAGCAGCGTTGGGGGACAGGGACATCAGCCCCAGCATTTT. Protein sequence: CASSVGGQGHQPQHF.

The chain is built from TRBV20-1 and TRBJ1-1; D is possibly TRBD1 (6 bases). CDR1 is DFQATT, CDR2 SNEGSKA, per germline (reference sequence). CDR3 size: 12 residues. CDR3 sequence: CLGGGGDTEAFF. The CDR3 DNA follows: TGCCTAGGGGGAGGGGGTGACACTGAAGCTTTCTTT.

This clonotype was detected many times. V is TRBV11-3 and J is TRBJ1-1; tentatively, D is TRBD1 (5 bases). In germline, CDR1 is SGHNT, CDR2 YENEEA. Between the trimmed V and J ends, which lost 8 bases and 0 bases, there was a span of 10 bases. There are 13 residues in the CDR3. DNA of the CDR3: TGTGCCAGCTCGACAGAGATGAACACTGAAGCTTTCTTT. Translation: CASSTEMNTEAFF.

J is TRBJ2-2 and V is TRBV2; the D is unclear. Germline CDR1 and CDR2: SNHLY and FYNNEI. With 3 bases removed from V and 10 bases from J, the gap between germline ends came to 6 bases. This CDR3 is built from 11 residues. The CDR3 loop reads CASSDFVELFF. For the CDR3, the DNA is TGTGCCAGCAGTGATTTCGTGGAGCTGTTTTTT.

This clonotype was observed a few times. The gene calls are TRBV3-1 and TRBJ1-3; D is unclear. The CDR3 runs to 15 residues. Trimming cost V 0 bases and J 4 bases, with 10 bases left between them. Germline values: CDR1 LGHDT, CDR2 YNNKEL (reference sequence). The chain's CDR3 is CASSQESFTGNTIYF. CDR3 DNA sequence: TGTGCCAGCAGCCAAGAGTCCTTCACGGGAAACACCATATATTTT.

This clonotype came up many times. The chain carries TRBV5-1 and TRBJ1-1, with TRBD1 identical over 7 bases. V lost 4 bases, J lost 4 bases, and 7 bases stayed unmatched. This CDR3 region has 14 residues. Germline assignment: CDR1 SGHRS and CDR2 YFSETQ. The CDR3 is CASSHGTVLTEAFF. As DNA, the CDR3 is TGCGCCAGCAGCCACGGGACAGTCCTCACTGAAGCTTTCTTT.